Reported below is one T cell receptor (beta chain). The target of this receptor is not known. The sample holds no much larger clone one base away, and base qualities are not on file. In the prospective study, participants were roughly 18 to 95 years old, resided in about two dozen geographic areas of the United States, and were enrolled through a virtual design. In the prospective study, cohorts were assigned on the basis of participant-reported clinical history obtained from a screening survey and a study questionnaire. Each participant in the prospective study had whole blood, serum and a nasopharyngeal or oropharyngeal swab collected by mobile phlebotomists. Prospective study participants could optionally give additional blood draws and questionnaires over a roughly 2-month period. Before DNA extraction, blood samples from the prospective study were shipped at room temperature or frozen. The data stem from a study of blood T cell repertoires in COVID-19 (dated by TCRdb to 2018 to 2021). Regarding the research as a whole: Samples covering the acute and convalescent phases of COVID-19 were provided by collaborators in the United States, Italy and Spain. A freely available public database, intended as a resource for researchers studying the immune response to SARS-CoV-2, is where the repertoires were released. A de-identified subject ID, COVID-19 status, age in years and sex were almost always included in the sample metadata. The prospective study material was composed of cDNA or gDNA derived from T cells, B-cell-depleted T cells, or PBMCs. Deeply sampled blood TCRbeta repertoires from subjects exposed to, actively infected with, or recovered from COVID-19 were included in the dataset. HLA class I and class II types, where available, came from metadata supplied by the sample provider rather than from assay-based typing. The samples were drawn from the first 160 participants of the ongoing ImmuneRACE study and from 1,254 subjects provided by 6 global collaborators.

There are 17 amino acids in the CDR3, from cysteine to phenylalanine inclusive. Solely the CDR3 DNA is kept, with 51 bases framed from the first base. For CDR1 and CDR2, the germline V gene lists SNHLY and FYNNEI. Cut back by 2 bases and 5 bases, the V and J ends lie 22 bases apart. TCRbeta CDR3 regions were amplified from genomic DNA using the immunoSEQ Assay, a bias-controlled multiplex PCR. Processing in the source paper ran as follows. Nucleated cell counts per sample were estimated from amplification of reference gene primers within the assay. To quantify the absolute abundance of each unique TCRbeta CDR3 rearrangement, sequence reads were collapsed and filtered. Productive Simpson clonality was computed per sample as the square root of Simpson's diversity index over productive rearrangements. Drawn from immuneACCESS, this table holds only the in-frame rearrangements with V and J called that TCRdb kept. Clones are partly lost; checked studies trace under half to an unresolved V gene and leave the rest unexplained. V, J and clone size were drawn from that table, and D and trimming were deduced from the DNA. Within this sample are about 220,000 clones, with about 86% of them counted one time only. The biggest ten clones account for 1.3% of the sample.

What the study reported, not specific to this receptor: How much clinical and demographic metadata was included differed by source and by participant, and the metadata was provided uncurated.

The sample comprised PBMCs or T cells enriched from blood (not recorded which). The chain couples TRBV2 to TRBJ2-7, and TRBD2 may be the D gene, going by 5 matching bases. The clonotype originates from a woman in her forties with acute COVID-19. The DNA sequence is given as TGTGCCAGCAGTGAATTGCCTAGCCGGGCTTTGTACAACGAGCAGTACTTC. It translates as CASSELPSRALYNEQYF. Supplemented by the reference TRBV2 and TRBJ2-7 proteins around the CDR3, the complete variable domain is EPEVTQTPSHQVTQMGQEVILRCVPISNHLYFYWYRQILGQKVEFLVSFYNNEISEKSEIFDDQFSVERPDGSNFTLKIRSTKLEDSAMYFCASSELPSRALYNEQYFGPGTRLTVT.